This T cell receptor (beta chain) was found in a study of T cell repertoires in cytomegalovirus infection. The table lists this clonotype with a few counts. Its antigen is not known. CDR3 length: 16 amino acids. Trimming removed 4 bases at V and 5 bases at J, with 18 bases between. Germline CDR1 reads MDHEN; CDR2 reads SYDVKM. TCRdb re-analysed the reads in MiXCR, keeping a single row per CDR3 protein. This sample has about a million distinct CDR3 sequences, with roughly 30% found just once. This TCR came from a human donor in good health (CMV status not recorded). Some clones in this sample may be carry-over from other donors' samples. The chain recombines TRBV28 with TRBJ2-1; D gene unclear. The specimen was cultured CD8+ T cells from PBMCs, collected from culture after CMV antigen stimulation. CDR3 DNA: TGTGCCAGCAGTTCTAGGGCCCGGTGGCTGAACAATGAGCAGTTCTTC. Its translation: CASSSRARWLNNEQFF.